The TCR beta chain described here comes from a study of CD8+ T cells in alopecia areata. General study findings and limits: Persistence of many expanded lesional clones was seen in scalp and blood during tofacitinib. As there was one nonresponder, how baseline CD8+ expansion relates to response remains uncertain.

The sample's treatment: oral pan-JAK inhibitor, 5-10 mg twice daily. Sequencing relied on a cDNA template that was reverse transcribed from extracted RNA. Only in-frame clones appear in the TCRdb table, and some are missing; sequencing was by immunoSEQ multiplex PCR. Altogether 120,000 to 150,000 clones are present, 75% to 85% being singletons, with the ten largest covering roughly 25%. Comments on this clone: Antigen: not known.

The TCR was taken from a human donor with alopecia areata. This sample comprised CD8+ T cells sorted from blood, obtained at week 4, from a patient treated with tofacitinib.

In DNA form, the CDR3 reads TGTGCCAGCAGTTCGGGGACAGGGGCGTCACCCCTCCACTTT. Residues: CASSSGTGASPLHF. The J gene is TRBJ1-6, the V gene TRBV27, with 10 bases fitting TRBD1. This CDR3 spans 14 amino acids. V gave up 4 bases and J gave up 10 bases; unmatched junction bases: 4. Germline V gives CDR1 MNHEY, CDR2 SMNVEV (reference sequence).